This T cell receptor (beta chain) was sequenced during a study of cytomegalovirus exposure and HLA in healthy donors. Vbeta (60) and Jbeta (13) primers were used in the PCR. TCRdb's table, derived via immunoSEQ multiplex PCR, lists solely in-frame clones and lacks some. The sample data list roughly 40,000 clones. Germline assignment: CDR1 MGHRA and CDR2 YSYEKL. The CDR3 totals 16 residues. V shed 0 bases and J 4 bases; nucleotides not matched to a gene: 7. This TCR came from a man between 25 and 39 years old in good health and CMV-seronegative. The chain links TRBV4-1 to TRBJ1-2, with 8 bases lining up with TRBD1. The sample consisted of PBMCs. CDR3 loop: CASSQEAGGRSYGYTF. CDR3 nucleotide sequence: TGCGCCAGCAGCCAAGAGGCAGGGGGCAGAAGCTATGGCTACACCTTC.